Each of the 25 T cell receptor beta chains below was sequenced from the same sample in a study of T-cell reconstitution after alpha-beta-depleted transplantation in children. Construction of the TCRbeta library involved unique molecular identifiers. TCRdb ran MiXCR on the PCR reads and lists one entry per CDR3 protein. The sample lists about 400,000 distinct CDR3 sequences; 15% to 20% were seen once. This specimen consisted of PBMCs, mostly from graft donor cells, obtained 360 days after TCRalphabeta/CD19-depleted stem cell transplant. Every receptor here comes from a boy less than two years old who had a stem cell transplant for Wiskott-Aldrich syndrome, so the T cells may come from the graft donor.

This clonotype was observed a handful of times. V is TRBV13 and J is TRBJ1-1; D is unresolved. CDR3 length: 16 amino acids. V was pared by 0 bases and J by 0 bases, with 11 bases between. Germline-derived CDR1 and CDR2 are PRHDT and FYEKMQ (reference sequence). The CDR3 DNA is TGTGCCAGCAGCTTAGGGCAGCTCAATATGAACACTGAAGCTTTCTTT. Residues: CASSLGQLNMNTEAFF.

This clonotype has a handful of counts. The chain couples TRBV27 to TRBJ2-5; D is uncertain. This CDR3 has 14 amino acids. V was pared by 6 bases and J by 0 bases, with 11 bases between. Germline-derived CDR1 and CDR2 are MNHEY and SMNVEV (reference sequence). CDR3 amino acids: CASSHGRHQETQYF. The CDR3, as DNA: TGTGCCAGCAGCCACGGCCGCCACCAAGAGACCCAGTACTTC.

The chain is built from TRBV18 and TRBJ2-5; no clear D gene. V shed 1 base and J shed 3 bases, with 6 bases lying between them. In germline, CDR1 is KGHSH, CDR2 LQKENI. The CDR3 sequence is 13 residues long. The CDR3 protein is CASSPRRKETQYF. As DNA, the CDR3 is TGTGCCAGCTCACCACGGCGGAAAGAGACCCAGTACTTC.

This clonotype showed up just once. The chain couples TRBV14 to TRBJ2-5; D possibly corresponds to TRBD2 (6 bases). CDR1 is SGHDN, CDR2 FVKESK, per germline. The V end lost 3 bases, the J end lost 0 bases, and 11 bases lay between the germline ends. This CDR3 has 15 residues. The CDR3, as DNA: TGTGCCAGCAGCCAGGGCGGGGCCCACCAAGAGACCCAGTACTTC. The encoded protein is CASSQGGAHQETQYF.

This rearrangement joins TRBV20-1 to TRBJ2-5; 9 bases line up with TRBD2. The CDR3 runs 13 residues. Germline CDR1 DFQATT, CDR2 SNEGSKA (reference sequence). V trimming: 3 bases; J trimming: 10 bases; junction bases outside the gene matches: 9. In DNA, the CDR3 is TGCAGTGCTAGCGGGATCGGAGCGGGGGGCCAGTACTTC. Protein: CSASGIGAGGQYF.

This clonotype has just a few counts. The DNA of the CDR3 is TGTGCCAGCAGCTTCATTCCTAGCGGGACGGGCTACAATGAGCAGTTCTTC. This gives the protein CASSFIPSGTGYNEQFF. The rearrangement links TRBV5-5 to TRBJ2-1; 9 nucleotides align to TRBD2. Germline V CDR1 and CDR2: SGHKS, YYEKEE (reference sequence). V shed 2 bases and J 3 bases; nucleotides not matched to a gene: 9. The CDR3 has 17 residues.

V gene TRBV7-2 combines with J gene TRBJ2-1; unclear D gene. Germline CDR1 and CDR2: SGHTA and FQGNSA. The CDR3 runs to 16 residues. With 6 bases removed from V and 5 bases from J, the gap between germline ends came to 20 bases. For the CDR3, the DNA is TGTGCCAGCAGTCCCGCACGGGTATACCAAAACAATGAGCAGTTCTTC. Its protein is CASSPARVYQNNEQFF.

The J gene is TRBJ2-1, the V gene TRBV27; TRBD2 matches at 9 bases. Germline trimming cut 4 bases from V and 4 bases from J; bases unmatched to any gene: 8. Germline V gene sequence: CDR1 MNHEY, CDR2 SMNVEV (reference sequence). This CDR3 is built from 16 residues. This CDR3 is CASSSIAGEGYNEQFF. As DNA, the CDR3 is TGTGCCAGCAGTTCCATAGCGGGAGAAGGGTACAATGAGCAGTTCTTC.

A note on this clonotype: At one boundary the junction diverges from the germline segment, which might be a read error. The chain uses TRBV12-3 or TRBV12-4 and TRBJ1-5, with 7 bases fitting TRBD1. The CDR3 runs 13 residues. This CDR3 reads CSSSPGGDQPQHF. The DNA of the CDR3 is TGTTCCAGCAGCCCAGGGGGGGATCAGCCCCAGCATTTT.

The chain employs TRBV4-3 and TRBJ2-1; 10 bases line up with TRBD2. The germline V gene has CDR1 LGHNA and CDR2 YSLEER. Germline trimming cut 1 base from V and 4 bases from J; bases unmatched to any gene: 7. The CDR3 has 17 amino acids. DNA of the CDR3: TGCGCCAGCAGCCAAGTCGAGCGGGAGGGCCTATACAATGAGCAGTTCTTC. It encodes CASSQVEREGLYNEQFF.

This clonotype showed up many times. The rearrangement links TRBV12-3 or TRBV12-4 to TRBJ1-2; D call uncertain. V was shortened by 2 bases and J by 5 bases, with 6 bases between the two germline ends. This CDR3 has 12 residues. The DNA for the CDR3 is TGTGCCAGCAGTTTAACTGGATATGGCTACACCTTC. It codes for CASSLTGYGYTF.

V usage is TRBV29-1 and J usage is TRBJ1-4; the match to TRBD1 covers 11 bases. The CDR3 contains 13 residues. J gave up 6 bases and V 5 bases, and 2 bases lay outside the gene matches. CDR1 is SQVTM, CDR2 ANQGSEA, per germline. The CDR3 bases are TGCAGCGTTCGGACAGGGGGCCATGAAAAACTGTTTTTT. Protein: CSVRTGGHEKLFF.

V is TRBV9 and J is TRBJ2-5; 7 bases are shared with TRBD1. V lost 4 bases to trimming and J lost 3 bases; unmatched junction nucleotides: 15. Germline CDR1 is SGDLS and CDR2 is YYNGEE. This CDR3 contains 17 residues. CDR3 region: CASSPDPAGGLKETQYF. The CDR3 DNA reads TGTGCCAGCAGCCCAGACCCCGCAGGGGGATTGAAAGAGACCCAGTACTTC.

The gene calls are TRBV18 and TRBJ2-6; no clear D gene. The CDR3 consists of 19 residues. CDR1 and CDR2 from the germline V gene are KGHSH and LQKENI. With 2 bases removed from V and 0 bases from J, the gap between germline ends came to 17 bases. The CDR3, as DNA: TGTGCCAGCTCACCAAAGGTACTGCAGCTTAACTCTGGGGCCAACGTCCTGACTTTC. Encoded protein: CASSPKVLQLNSGANVLTF.

This clonotype was counted only a few times. The genes are TRBV3-1 and TRBJ2-1; 8 bases are shared with TRBD2. J was trimmed by 7 bases and V by 4 bases; bases with no gene match: 6. This CDR3 region has 14 residues. Germline V gene data show CDR1 as LGHDT and CDR2 as YNNKEL (reference sequence). The CDR3 DNA reads TGTGCCAGCAGCCTAGCGGGATGGGATAATGAGCAGTTCTTC. Protein sequence: CASSLAGWDNEQFF.

This clonotype has a count of ten or more. V gene TRBV5-5 combines with J gene TRBJ2-2, with 7 bases that match TRBD1. This CDR3 region has 14 residues. V was pared by 5 bases and J by 3 bases, with 4 bases of the junction left unmatched. The germline V gene has CDR1 SGHKS and CDR2 YYEKEE (reference sequence). The CDR3 loop reads CASRRGLDTGELFF. Here the CDR3 DNA reads TGTGCCAGCAGAAGGGGGCTTGACACCGGGGAGCTGTTTTTT.

The chain has TRBV12-3 or TRBV12-4 and TRBJ2-3; 15 bases are a match to TRBD2. V trimming: 7 bases; J trimming: 1 base; junction bases outside the gene matches: 12. This CDR3 spans 19 amino acids. This chain's CDR3 is CASTPPPGLAGGGTDTQYF. CDR3 coding DNA: TGTGCCAGCACCCCACCCCCGGGACTAGCGGGAGGTGGCACAGATACGCAGTATTTT.

CDR3 nucleotide sequence: TGCAGTGCTTCCACAGGCATGGGGAACACTGAAGCTTTCTTT. Its translation is CSASTGMGNTEAFF. The chain has TRBV20-1 and TRBJ1-1; possible D gene TRBD1, 5 bases. The CDR3 length is 14 residues. V was pared by 5 bases and J by 1 base, with 14 bases between. Germline V CDR1 and CDR2: DFQATT, SNEGSKA (reference sequence).

In this sample, this clonotype turned up a few times. J is TRBJ2-7 and V is TRBV3-1, with D perhaps assigned TRBD1 or TRBD2 (5 bases each). V was shortened by 2 bases and J by 2 bases, with 13 bases between the two germline ends. This CDR3 has 15 amino acids. CDR1 is LGHDT, CDR2 YNNKEL, per germline (reference sequence). DNA of the CDR3: TGTGCCAGCAGCCAATCCGGGGCGCGGACCTACGAGCAGTACTTC. Residues: CASSQSGARTYEQYF.

The chain is built from TRBV27 and TRBJ1-1, with unresolved D. The CDR3 is 14 residues long. Trimming removed 3 bases from V and 4 bases from J, with 12 bases in between. Germline CDR1 reads MNHEY; CDR2 reads SMNVEV (reference sequence). In DNA, the CDR3 is TGTGCCAGCAGTTTTCGCGGGAGTGTCACTGAAGCTTTCTTT. Its translation: CASSFRGSVTEAFF.

This clonotype has a handful of counts. The V and J genes are TRBV6-5 and TRBJ1-1; D uncertain. This CDR3 has 13 amino acids. Between the trimmed V and J ends, which lost 4 bases and 0 bases, there was a span of 6 bases. Germline lookup yields CDR1 MNHEY and CDR2 SVGAGI. The CDR3 bases are TGTGCCAGCAGTTGGACCTTGAACACTGAAGCTTTCTTT. Translation gives CASSWTLNTEAFF.

This clonotype was seen more than once but under ten times. The conserved closing phenylalanine or tryptophan is absent in this CDR3, likely reflecting a read error. No DNA is shown, since the ends of the CDR3 on it are uncertain; the CDR3 is the one TCRdb lists. The V and J genes are TRBV4-2 and TRBJ2-1. The length of the CDR3 is 9 amino acids, counting both ends. Germline V gene data show CDR1 as LGHNA and CDR2 as YNFKEQ. CDR3: CASSLLASL.

The J gene is TRBJ2-3, the V gene TRBV12-3 or TRBV12-4; 8 bases match TRBD1. V trimming: 5 bases; J trimming: 7 bases; junction bases outside the gene matches: 14. This CDR3 contains 16 residues. The CDR3 is CASSPRTGRPPYTQYF. CDR3 sequence (DNA): TGTGCCAGCAGTCCCCGGACAGGGAGGCCCCCCTATACGCAGTATTTT.

The V call is TRBV7-9, the J call TRBJ2-3; 10 bases line up with TRBD2. This CDR3 comprises 17 residues. The germline V gene has CDR1 SEHNR and CDR2 FQNEAQ (reference sequence). The trim removed 2 bases at V and 1 base at J, leaving 6 bases unmatched. For the CDR3, the DNA is TGTGCCAGCAGCTTACGGCGACTAGCGGGTCGCACAGATACGCAGTATTTT. Protein sequence: CASSLRRLAGRTDTQYF.

This clonotype has only a few counts. The chain recombines TRBV25-1 with TRBJ2-5; D unresolved. V was cut by 2 bases and J by 1 base, with 2 bases left in between. Germline loops: CDR1 MGHDK, CDR2 SYGVNS. The CDR3 spans 12 residues. CDR3: CASSESQETQYF. The CDR3 nucleotides read TGTGCCAGCAGTGAAAGCCAAGAGACCCAGTACTTC.